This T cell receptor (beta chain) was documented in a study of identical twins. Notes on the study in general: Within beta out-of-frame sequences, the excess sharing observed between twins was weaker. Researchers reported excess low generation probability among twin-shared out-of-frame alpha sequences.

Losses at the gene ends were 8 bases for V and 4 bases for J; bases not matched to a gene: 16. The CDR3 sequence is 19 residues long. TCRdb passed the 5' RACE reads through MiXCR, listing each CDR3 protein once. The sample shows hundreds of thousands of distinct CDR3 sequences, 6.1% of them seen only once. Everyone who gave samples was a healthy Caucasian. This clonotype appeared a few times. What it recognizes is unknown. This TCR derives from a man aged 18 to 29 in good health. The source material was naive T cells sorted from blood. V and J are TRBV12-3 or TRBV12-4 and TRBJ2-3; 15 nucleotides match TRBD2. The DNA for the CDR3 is TGTGCCAGCGGACCTAACGGACTAGCGGGAGGGCCTAGGGCAGATACGCAGTATTTT. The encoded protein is CASGPNGLAGGPRADTQYF.